The following is a TCR beta chain sequence with its context. The antigen is unknown. With ten immunoSEQ deep assay plates, unsorted PBMC DNA underwent sequencing. Clones were read by immunoSEQ multiplex PCR, and TCRdb kept only the in-frame ones, dropping some. The sample contains 450,000 to 600,000 clones, 60% to 85% of which appear only once. Those who donated were healthy HIV-negative adults, with no recent acute infections or vaccinations reported. Adult Caucasians living in Nashville, Tennessee made up all of the donors. The CDR3 is made up of 15 amino acids. J lost 4 bases, V lost 3 bases, and 4 bases had no gene match. CDR1 is GTSNPN, CDR2 SVGIG, per germline (reference sequence). The sample is drawn from a study of shared clonotypes between healthy human individuals. Findings of the study overall: It was expected that sequencing depth would affect clonotype sharing among donors.

The chain recombines TRBV30 with TRBJ2-5, with 14 bases identical to TRBD2. The TCR was taken from a middle-aged woman in good health. Some clones in this sample may be carry-over from other donors' samples. The sample comprised PBMCs. CDR3 in amino acids: CAWSRLAGGGETQYF. CDR3 DNA: TGTGCCTGGAGCAGACTAGCGGGAGGGGGAGAGACCCAGTACTTC. The entire variable domain, with the rest obtained from reference TRBV30 and TRBJ2-5, is as follows: SQTIHQWPATLVQPVGSPLSLECTVEGTSNPNLYWYRQAAGRGLQLLFYSVGIGQISSEVPQNLSASRPQDRQFILSSKKLLLSDSGFYLCAWSRLAGGGETQYFGPGTRLLVL.